Following are 11 T cell receptor beta chains from one sample sequenced in a study of T cell responses to AZD1222 COVID-19 vaccine. Measured with immunoSEQ multiplex PCR; TCRdb has only the in-frame clones, and not every one. Here the sample spans around 180,000 clones, roughly 93% being singletons. The sequencing used peripheral blood, collected on day 0 of AZD1222 vaccination. These receptors originate from an adult in good health.

The chain is built from TRBV18 and TRBJ1-5; no clear D gene. Looked up from germline, CDR1 is KGHSH and CDR2 is LQKENI. CDR3 length: 14 residues. With 6 bases removed from V and 4 bases from J, the gap between germline ends came to 13 bases. The chain's CDR3 is CASSEASGNQPQHF. In DNA, the CDR3 is TGTGCCAGCTCTGAGGCGTCCGGGAATCAGCCCCAGCATTTT.

DNA of the CDR3: TGTGCCAGCAGCTTAGACCGGACAGGGGTAAGGAGCACCGGGGAGCTGTTTTTT. Translation gives CASSLDRTGVRSTGELFF. This rearrangement joins TRBV7-9 to TRBJ2-2; 9 positions match TRBD1. This CDR3 comprises 18 residues. The V segment lost 1 base and the J segment 4 bases; nucleotides outside the gene matches: 10. Germline V gene sequence: CDR1 SEHNR, CDR2 FQNEAQ (reference sequence).

The CDR3 region is CASSFVAGSYNEQFF. In DNA form, the CDR3 reads TGTGCCAGCAGCTTCGTAGCGGGCTCCTACAATGAGCAGTTCTTC. The rearrangement links TRBV7-3 to TRBJ2-1, with 7 bases aligning to TRBD2. CDR1 is SGHTA and CDR2 is FQGTGA in the germline V gene. This CDR3 has 15 amino acids. The V and J ends lost 3 bases and 0 bases, in that order; junction bases with no gene match: 2.

The chain joins TRBV3-1 (or the pseudogene TRBV3-2) to TRBJ1-2; possible D gene TRBD1, 6 bases. Trimming removed 1 base at V and 2 bases at J, with 11 bases between. Looked up from germline, CDR1 is LGHDT and CDR2 is YNNKEL (reference sequence). This CDR3 spans 15 amino acids. In DNA, the CDR3 is TGTGCCAGCAGCCAAGCGGCAACAGGGAACTATGGCTACACCTTC. This sequence encodes CASSQAATGNYGYTF.

V and J are TRBV4-3 and TRBJ2-2; unclear D gene. Germline-derived CDR1 and CDR2 are LGHNA and YSLEER. This CDR3 has 17 amino acids. Deletions cut 3 bases from V and 4 bases from J, with 18 bases between. In DNA form, the CDR3 reads TGCGCCAGCAGCCACCAGGCGGCGGACCAACCCACCGGGGAGCTGTTTTTT. Protein sequence: CASSHQAADQPTGELFF.

This sequence joins TRBV28 and TRBJ1-2, with D unresolved. This CDR3 contains 10 residues. Trimming pared 4 bases from V and 7 bases from J, leaving 4 bases between. The V gene's germline CDR1 is MDHEN and CDR2 SYDVKM. In DNA, the CDR3 is TGTGCCAGCAGTTCCCCTGGCTACACCTTC. Its translation is CASSSPGYTF.

The chain carries TRBV29-1 and TRBJ2-3, with D perhaps matching TRBD2 (5 bases). V lost 3 bases, J lost 5 bases, and 6 bases lay in between. The CDR3 spans 11 residues. Germline CDR1 and CDR2: SQVTM and ANQGSEA. The CDR3 spells CSVDGGDTQYF. CDR3 coding DNA: TGCAGCGTTGACGGAGGAGATACGCAGTATTTT.

The rearrangement joins TRBV24-1 to TRBJ2-7; 11 nucleotides line up with TRBD2. The V gene's germline CDR1 is KGHDR and CDR2 SFDVKD. This CDR3 has 20 amino acids. V shed 4 bases and J 5 bases; nucleotides not matched to a gene: 21. CDR3: CATSDPTGVAGGPGNDEQYF. The CDR3 nucleotides are TGTGCCACCAGTGACCCCACTGGGGTAGCGGGAGGGCCGGGGAACGACGAGCAGTACTTC.

The J gene is TRBJ1-5, the V gene TRBV19; 9 bases are a match to TRBD1. CDR3 length: 13 amino acids. Germline CDR1 is LNHDA and CDR2 is SQIVND (reference sequence). Unmatched junction bases numbered 2, after V lost 7 bases and J lost 4 bases. CDR3 nucleotide sequence: TGTGCCAGTAAAGGACAGGGGAATCAGCCCCAGCATTTT. This sequence encodes CASKGQGNQPQHF.

The chain links TRBV7-8 to TRBJ1-6; 7 nucleotides line up with TRBD1. The CDR3 is made up of 15 amino acids. V shed 5 bases, J shed 7 bases, and the junction held 8 bases outside the gene matches. The V gene's germline CDR1 is SGHVS and CDR2 FQNEAQ. The CDR3 coding sequence is TGTGCCAGCAGCCCCGGGACAGCTTACAATTCACCCCTCCACTTT. Protein product: CASSPGTAYNSPLHF.

The gene calls are TRBV11-2 and TRBJ2-7; D unresolved. Looked up from germline, CDR1 is SGHAT and CDR2 is FQNNGV. The CDR3 has 16 residues. V was shortened by 5 bases and J by 3 bases, with 20 bases between the two germline ends. The DNA of the CDR3 is TGTGCCAGCAGCCCCGGCCCGGGCCAGACCTACTACGAGCAGTACTTC. Translated: CASSPGPGQTYYEQYF.